This TCR beta chain was retrieved from a study of regulatory T cells in long-lasting Graves disease. Study-wide findings and caveats: Researchers examined only peripheral blood and not thyroid tissue. Segments TRBV28, TRBJ1-2 and TRBJ2-5 showed preferential usage in persistent disease.

Notes on this clonotype: The antigen remains undetermined.

Arm-PCR of CDR3 regions with iRepertoire HTBI primers generated TCR beta libraries. TCRdb redid the calling of the multiplex PCR reads with MiXCR, one entry per CDR3 protein. The data show about 310,000 distinct CDR3 sequences, with around a fifth seen just once and around 50% held by the top ten. Germline V CDR1 and CDR2: ENHRY, SYGVKD. CDR3 length equals 12 residues. V was pared by 0 bases and J by 5 bases, with 5 bases between. Sample time point: persistent/refractory GD, antithyroid drugs over 5 years with positive TRAb. Generation of the TCR library employed RNA extracted from PBMCs. V usage is TRBV10-3 and J usage is TRBJ2-7; D ambiguous. This receptor was identified in a female donor with Graves disease. Sample: peripheral blood mononuclear cells (PBMCs), taken when the disease was refractory, from a patient treated with antithyroid drugs. CDR3 DNA: TGTGCCATCAGTGAGTCCAGCGACGAGCAGTACTTC. This encodes CAISESSDEQYF.